What follows describes a single T cell receptor beta chain. Its antigen has not been determined. The sample holds no much larger clone one base away, and base qualities are not on file. These data belong to a study of blood T cell repertoires in COVID-19 (dated by TCRdb to about 2020). Background for the entire study: Collaborator samples came from the United States, Italy and Spain and covered acute and convalescent phases of COVID-19. The prospective study material was composed of cDNA or gDNA derived from T cells, B-cell-depleted T cells, or PBMCs. Subjects who had been exposed to COVID-19, were actively infected with it, or had recovered from it provided the deeply sampled blood TCRbeta repertoires that made up the dataset. A freely available public database, intended as a resource for researchers studying the immune response to SARS-CoV-2, is where the repertoires were released. The samples were drawn from the first 160 participants of the ongoing ImmuneRACE study and from roughly 1,300 subjects provided by 6 global collaborators. Sample metadata almost always included a de-identified subject ID, COVID-19 status, age in years and sex. Where available, HLA class I and class II types were taken from metadata supplied by the sample provider and were not determined by assay-based typing. Here is what the overall study found, with its caveats: The quantity of clinical and demographic metadata differed by source and by participant and was supplied without curation.

Each collaborating institution followed its own protocols to collect whole blood in K2EDTA tubes. Collaborator samples were shipped for TCRbeta analysis as frozen whole blood, isolated PBMCs, or DNA extracted from either sample type. TCRbeta CDR3 regions were amplified from genomic DNA by means of the immunoSEQ Assay, a bias-controlled multiplex PCR. In the authors' own workflow: Nucleated cell counts per sample were estimated from amplification of reference gene primers within the assay. To quantify the absolute abundance of each unique TCRbeta CDR3 rearrangement, sequence reads were collapsed and filtered. For each sample, productive Simpson clonality was calculated as the square root of Simpson's diversity index across productive rearrangements. Entries here come from immuneACCESS through TCRdb and include only in-frame sequences with V and J called. Some clones fail to appear in such tables; in the studies checked, an unresolved V gene covers under half of the shortfall, and the cause of the remainder is unknown. V, J and clone size are taken as reported in that table, and D and trimming were inferred from the DNA itself. This sample comprises more than 110,000 clones, approximately 80% of them detected only once. Of the sample, roughly 8.3% is held by the ten largest clones.

Material for sequencing was peripheral blood. This receptor was obtained from a woman aged 80 or over in a cohort sampled during active or convalescent COVID-19.

DNA sequence: TGTGCCAGCAGCGCGGATAAGGGGGCTCTCTATGGCTACACCTTC. Translated, it reads CASSADKGALYGYTF. The V and J segments used are TRBV6-6 and TRBJ1-2, with 7 junctional bases fitting TRBD1. According to the germline V gene (reference sequence), CDR1 reads MNHNY and CDR2 reads SVGAGI. From its cysteine to its phenylalanine, the CDR3 spans 15 amino acids. Of all the DNA, just the CDR3 is kept, 45 bases in frame from base 1. V loses 6 bases at its end and J loses 4 bases; junction bases beyond the gene matches: 11.